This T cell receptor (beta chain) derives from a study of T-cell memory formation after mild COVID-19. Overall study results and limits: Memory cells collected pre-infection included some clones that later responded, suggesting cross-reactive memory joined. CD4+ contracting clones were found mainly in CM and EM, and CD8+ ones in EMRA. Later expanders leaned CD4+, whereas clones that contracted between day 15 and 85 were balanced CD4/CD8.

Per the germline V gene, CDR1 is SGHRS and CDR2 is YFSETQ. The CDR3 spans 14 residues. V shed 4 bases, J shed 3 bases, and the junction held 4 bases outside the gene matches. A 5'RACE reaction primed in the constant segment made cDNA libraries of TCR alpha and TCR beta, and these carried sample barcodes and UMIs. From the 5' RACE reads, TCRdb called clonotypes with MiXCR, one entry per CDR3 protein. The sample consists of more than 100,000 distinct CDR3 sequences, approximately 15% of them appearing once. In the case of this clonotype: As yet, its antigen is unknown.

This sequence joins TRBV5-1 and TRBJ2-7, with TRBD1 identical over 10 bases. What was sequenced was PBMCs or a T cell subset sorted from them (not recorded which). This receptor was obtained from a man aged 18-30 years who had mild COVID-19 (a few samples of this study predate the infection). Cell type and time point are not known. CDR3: CASSSGTGDYEQYF. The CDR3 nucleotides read TGCGCCAGCAGCAGTGGGACAGGGGACTACGAGCAGTACTTC.